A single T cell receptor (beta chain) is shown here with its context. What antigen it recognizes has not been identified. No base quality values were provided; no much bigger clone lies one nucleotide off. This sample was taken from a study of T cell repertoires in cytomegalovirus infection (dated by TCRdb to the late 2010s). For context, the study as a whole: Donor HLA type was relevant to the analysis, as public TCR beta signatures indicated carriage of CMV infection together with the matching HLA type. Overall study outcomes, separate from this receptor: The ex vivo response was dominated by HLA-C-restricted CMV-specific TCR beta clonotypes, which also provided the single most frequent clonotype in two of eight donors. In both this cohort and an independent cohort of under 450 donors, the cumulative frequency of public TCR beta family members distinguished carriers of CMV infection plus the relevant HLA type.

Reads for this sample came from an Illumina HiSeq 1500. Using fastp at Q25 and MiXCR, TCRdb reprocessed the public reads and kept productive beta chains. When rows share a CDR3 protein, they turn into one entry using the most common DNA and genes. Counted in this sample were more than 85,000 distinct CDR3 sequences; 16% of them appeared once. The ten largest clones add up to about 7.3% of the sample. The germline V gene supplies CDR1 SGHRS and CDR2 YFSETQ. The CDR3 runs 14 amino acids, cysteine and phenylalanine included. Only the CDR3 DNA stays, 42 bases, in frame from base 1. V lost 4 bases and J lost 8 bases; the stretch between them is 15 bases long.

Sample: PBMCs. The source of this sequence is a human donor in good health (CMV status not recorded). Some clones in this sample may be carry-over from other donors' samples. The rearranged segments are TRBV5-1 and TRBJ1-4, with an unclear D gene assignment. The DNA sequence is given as TGCGCCAGCAGCGGCGGGGAGCCGGGGGAAAAACTGTTTTTT. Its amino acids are CASSGGEPGEKLFF.